The T cell receptor (beta chain) described here comes from a study of cytomegalovirus exposure and HLA in healthy donors. Study-level points and caveats: Relative to equally common others, HLA-associated TCR beta chains showed greater clonal expansion in a later analysis.

The length of the CDR3 is 14 residues. A remark on this clone: The antigen is not known.

13 Jbeta primers and 60 Vbeta primers were used for the PCR. Here immunoSEQ multiplex PCR was the method, and the copy in TCRdb shows in-frame clones only, minus some. The table lists under 200,000 clones, about 80% of them singletons. The chain joins TRBV21-1 to TRBJ2-7; TRBD1, as called in the table, went unchecked against the DNA. TRBV21-1 is reported as a pseudogene. Sequenced: PBMCs. The source is a woman aged 25 to 39 in good health and CMV-seropositive. CDR3 nucleotides: TGTGCCAGCATCCTCCCCCCAGGTCTCTACGAGCAGTACTTC. This translates into CASILPPGLYEQYF.